This is a list of T cell receptor beta chains from one sample in a study of T cell responses to AZD1222 COVID-19 vaccine. This table comes from immunoSEQ multiplex PCR, and its TCRdb copy is limited to in-frame clones, with some not included. The sample carries about 170,000 clones, over 75% recorded once. Specimen: peripheral blood, collected on day 0 of AZD1222 vaccination. These receptors originate from an adult in good health. CDR3s include the opening cysteine and the closing phenylalanine or tryptophan.

TRBV10-2 CASSGGQGVTEAFF
TRBV4-2 CASRGLAGGPGAGELFF
TRBV27 CASSLVGSASGGGQYF
TRBV19 CASSIDRRVGGMNTEAFF
TRBV18 CASSPGGTGPHRQPQHF
TRBV19 CASSIAGLGNQPQHF
TRBV6-5 CASSYDPGIGELFF
TRBV3-1/TRBV3-2 CASSQDLSRAGAFF
TRBV15 CATSRDTGYEQYF
TRBV2 CASSADRNLNSPLHF
TRBV6-2/TRBV6-3 CASSPGSGTGIYEQYF
TRBV19 CASTNRGSYEQYF
TRBV4-3 CASSQTSGDYNEQFF
TRBV12-3/TRBV12-4 CASSLSSSKLFF
TRBV11-2 CASSYEDGDEQFF
TRBV5-4 CASSSQGRTNEKLFF
TRBV5-4 CASSYALGAYGYTF
TRBV27 CASSLGRYNEQFF
TRBV6-1 CASSEAANYGYTF
TRBV24-1 CATSDPRKDPQNIQYF
TRBV9 CASSERTGGNTEAFF
TRBV6-5 CASRGRASYEQYF
TRBV6-5 CASSFLGATNEKLFF
TRBV7-6 CASSQGQVYEQYF
TRBV11-2 CASRFSGGETQYF
TRBV27 CASSYRGSEAFF
TRBV6-1 CASSEVSGSPLHF
TRBV6-2/TRBV6-3 CASSYSIQSGELFF
TRBV19 CASSIRYRVGNSPLHF
TRBV19 CASTLYGGYNVGQFF
TRBV7-3 CASSLGGRSAGELFF
TRBV27 CASSLSWQLTQPQHF
TRBV18 CASSPPGGLVQETQYF
TRBV30 CAWSGPNYGYTF
TRBV6-2/TRBV6-3 CASSSGGYTEAFF
TRBV15 CATSQDHYGYTF
TRBV5-5 CASSLVPVTTYEQYF
TRBV3-1/TRBV3-2 CASSQDSVGRSTGELFF
TRBV3-1/TRBV3-2 CASSQVSGVRDSPLHF
TRBV7-2 CASSLGGQVYNEQFF
TRBV5-5 CASSPQGRAIYEQYF
TRBV28 CASRTAGASYNEQFF
TRBV5-5 CASSPPGYEQYF
TRBV3-1/TRBV3-2 CASSQVVGKSRNNEKLFF
TRBV23-1 CASSQSQGTSYEQYF
TRBV12-3/TRBV12-4 CASSFRGYEQYF
TRBV7-9 CASSPGLFNEQFF
TRBV4-1 CASSGGQGGSNEKLFF
TRBV25-1 CASSVFGPDYEQYF
TRBV4-1 CASSPKGNTIYF
TRBV7-2 CASSPAGGDTQYF
TRBV19 CASSIREGLNTEAFF
TRBV7-8 CASSLSGGIYGYTF